The present T cell receptor (beta chain) was sequenced within a study of neurological immune-mediated disorders. Study-level information: Relapsing-remitting patients made up most of the roughly 34 multiple sclerosis patients, and secondary progressive patients made up 3. General study points: The level of TCR clonal expansion was highest in patients with HTLV-1-associated myelopathy and lowest in multiple sclerosis, where it fell below the level seen in healthy controls.

One entry per CDR3 protein, called by TCRdb with MiXCR from the 5' RACE reads. Among 60,000 to 85,000 distinct CDR3 sequences listed, about 5.1% were seen once. This clonotype has ten or more counts. Its antigen is not known. The CDR3 extends over 15 amino acids. Germline CDR1 reads DFQATT; CDR2 reads SNEGSKA (reference sequence). V dropped 6 bases and J dropped 0 bases, with 18 bases sitting between them. The chain carries TRBV20-1 and TRBJ2-7; tentatively, D is TRBD1 (8 bases). This clonotype originated in an older woman with multiple sclerosis. The sequencing sample was made of PBMCs. For the CDR3, the DNA is TGCAGTGCCCAAGCGGGACAGGAGATCTCCTACGAGCAGTACTTC. Amino acid sequence: CSAQAGQEISYEQYF.